A selection of T cell receptor beta chains follows, all from one sample in a study of cytomegalovirus exposure and HLA in healthy donors. Assay used: immunoSEQ multiplex PCR; TCRdb lists only in-frame clones, some missing. This sample has about 140,000 clones, with less than 90% found just once. The sequenced sample consisted of PBMCs. The receptors derive from a man aged 35 to 55 in good health and CMV-seronegative. Each CDR3 is given with its conserved first and last residue. The D gene is left open where the match is weak. A row's size may be missing; if present it is once, few, many or a size class.

>TRBJ1-4|TRBV28|TRBD1|-
CASSSRDSFNEKLFF
TGTGCCAGCTCCTCCCGGGACAGTTTTAATGAAAAACTGTTTTTT
>TRBJ1-2|TRBV2|-|-
CASSEPSGGGSNYGYTF
TGTGCCAGCAGTGAACCTAGCGGAGGGGGATCTAACTATGGCTACACCTTC
>TRBJ1-1|TRBV7-3|TRBD1|few
CASSPQGATNTEAFF
TGTGCCAGCAGCCCACAGGGGGCGACGAACACTGAAGCTTTCTTT
>TRBJ2-7|TRBV4-1|-|-
CASSPLRGALFLGEQYF
TGCGCCAGCAGCCCCCTCCGCGGGGCTCTCTTTTTGGGCGAGCAGTACTTC
>TRBJ1-2|TRBV11-2|TRBD1|-
CASSLDDRAYGYTF
TGTGCCAGCAGCTTAGACGACAGGGCCTATGGCTACACCTTC
>TRBJ1-2|TRBV5-1|TRBD1|-
CASSLERDRSYGYTF
TGCGCCAGCAGCTTGGAAAGGGACAGGAGTTATGGCTACACCTTC
>TRBJ2-7|TRBV4-3|-|-
CASSQAPGPYYEQYF
TGCGCCAGCAGCCAAGCGCCAGGGCCATACTACGAGCAGTACTTC
>TRBJ2-2|TRBV7-6|-|-
CASSRSGPGTGELFF
TGTGCCAGCAGCCGTAGCGGCCCAGGGACCGGGGAGCTGTTTTTT
>TRBJ2-2|TRBV7-2|TRBD2|-
CASSLIGGGRVVGELFF
TGTGCCAGCAGCTTAATCGGTGGCGGGAGGGTCGTCGGGGAGCTGTTTTTT
>TRBJ2-6|TRBV6-6|-|-
CASSPVSSGANVLTF
TGTGCCAGCAGCCCCGTATCCTCTGGGGCCAACGTCCTGACTTTC
>TRBJ2-2|TRBV5-5|TRBD1|-
CASSFDRATGELFF
TGTGCCAGCAGCTTTGACAGGGCCACCGGGGAGCTGTTTTTT
>TRBJ1-1|TRBV27|-|-
CASSFSGGLNTEAFF
TGTGCCAGCAGTTTCTCGGGGGGGCTGAACACTGAAGCTTTCTTT
>TRBJ1-5|TRBV19|-|-
CASRDAGRGNQPQHF
TGTGCCAGTAGAGACGCAGGGCGCGGCAATCAGCCCCAGCATTTT
>TRBJ1-2|TRBV4-2|-|-
CASSQGREFGYTF
TGTGCCAGCAGCCAAGGGAGGGAGTTTGGCTACACCTTC
>TRBJ1-1|TRBV19|TRBD1|once
CATIPGQGAFF
TGTGCCACCATCCCGGGACAGGGCGCTTTCTTT
>TRBJ2-7|TRBV27|TRBD1|-
CASSMGQGLYEQYF
TGTGCCAGCAGTATGGGACAGGGCCTATACGAGCAGTACTTC
>TRBJ2-7|TRBV28|-|-
CASSFSPGDYEQYF
TGTGCCAGCAGTTTCTCCCCGGGGGACTACGAGCAGTACTTC
>TRBJ1-2|TRBV2|-|-
CASSEPSTTGSLWYGYTF
TGTGCCAGCAGTGAACCGTCTACGACAGGTTCGCTTTGGTATGGCTACACCTTC
>TRBJ2-7|TRBV2|TRBD1|-
CASSDWTGGEQYF
TGTGCCAGCAGTGACTGGACAGGGGGCGAGCAGTACTTC
>TRBJ2-2|TRBV9|TRBD1|-
CASSASSTGDTGELFF
TGTGCCAGCAGCGCCTCTTCTACAGGGGACACCGGGGAGCTGTTTTTT
>TRBJ2-1|TRBV20-1|-|-
CSASRGDEQFF
TGCAGTGCTAGTCGGGGAGATGAGCAGTTCTTC
>TRBJ2-7|TRBV7-2|TRBD1|-
CASSHRGRGYEQYF
TGTGCCAGCAGCCACAGGGGGAGAGGATACGAGCAGTACTTC
>TRBJ2-7|TRBV9|-|-
CASSVGFLVGVEQYF
TGTGCCAGCAGCGTAGGTTTTCTCGTCGGAGTCGAGCAGTACTTC
>TRBJ2-5|TRBV5-1|TRBD2|few
CASSSGTSGVQETQYF
TGCGCCAGCAGCTCCGGGACTAGCGGGGTTCAAGAGACCCAGTACTTC
>TRBJ1-6|TRBV7-2|-|-
CASSFQVSSPLHF
TGTGCCAGCAGCTTTCAGGTCAGCTCACCCCTCCACTTT
>TRBJ1-5|TRBV6-6|-|-
CASSYSGISNQPQHF
TGTGCCAGCAGTTACTCCGGGATTTCAAATCAGCCCCAGCATTTT
>TRBJ1-6|TRBV27|-|-
CASRPRAGNSPLHF
TGTGCCAGCAGACCTCGGGCAGGGAATTCACCCCTCCACTTT
>TRBJ2-1|TRBV27|TRBD2|-
CASTKSGLAGDLFF
TGTGCCAGCACCAAATCGGGACTAGCGGGAGATCTGTTCTTC
>TRBJ1-1|TRBV7-2|-|-
CASSLSSTEAFF
TGTGCCAGCAGCTTGAGTAGCACTGAAGCTTTCTTT
>TRBJ2-7|TRBV6-1|TRBD2|-
CASSGLAGGRSYEQYF
TGTGCCAGCAGTGGACTAGCGGGAGGAAGATCCTACGAGCAGTACTTC
>TRBJ2-7|TRBV9|-|-
CASSVGMVTGEQYF
TGTGCCAGCAGCGTAGGTATGGTTACCGGCGAGCAGTACTTC
>TRBJ2-7|TRBV6-5|TRBD1|-
CASSEVGTGTEQYF
TGTGCCAGCAGTGAGGTTGGGACAGGGACCGAGCAGTACTTC
>TRBJ1-2|TRBV15|-|-
CATSRDQGSSYGYTF
TGTGCCACCAGCAGAGATCAGGGTTCCTCCTATGGCTACACCTTC
>TRBJ2-3|TRBV9|-|-
CASSLKDTQYF
TGTGCCAGCAGCTTAAAAGATACGCAGTATTTT
>TRBJ1-1|TRBV10-3|-|-
CAIMGGGTEAFF
TGTGCCATCATGGGCGGGGGCACTGAAGCTTTCTTT
>TRBJ2-7|TRBV30|TRBD2|-
CAWSPGGGHYEQYF
TGTGCCTGGAGTCCGGGCGGGGGTCACTACGAGCAGTACTTC
>TRBJ2-7|TRBV5-1|-|-
CASSLGSRAKSSYEQYF
TGCGCCAGCAGCTTGGGTTCCAGGGCTAAGAGCTCCTACGAGCAGTACTTC
>TRBJ2-1|TRBV29-1|-|-
CSVEEGASYNEQFF
TGCAGCGTTGAAGAGGGGGCCTCCTACAATGAGCAGTTCTTC
>TRBJ2-7|TRBV7-2|-|once
CASRSREGGYEQYF
TGTGCCAGCAGGTCCCGGGAAGGGGGCTACGAGCAGTACTTC
>TRBJ1-1|TRBV5-1|TRBD1|-
CASSRTGDNKAFF
TGCGCCAGCTCTAGGACAGGCGATAATAAAGCTTTCTTT
>TRBJ1-3|TRBV2|-|-
CASNAQGFGNTIYF
TGTGCCAGCAACGCACAGGGATTTGGAAACACCATATATTTT
>TRBJ1-2|TRBV9|TRBD1|-
CASSVDRQGAHGYTF
TGTGCCAGCAGCGTAGACAGACAGGGGGCGCATGGCTACACCTTC
>TRBJ2-2|TRBV4-1|TRBD2|-
CASSRPGGRNTGELFF
TGCGCCAGCAGCCGTCCTGGCGGGAGGAACACCGGGGAGCTGTTTTTT
>TRBJ1-2|TRBV9|-|-
CASSADGGGRVYGYTF
TGTGCCAGCAGCGCCGACGGGGGGGGGAGGGTCTATGGCTACACCTTC
>TRBJ2-7|TRBV7-9|TRBD1|-
CASSSSGGFDNEQYF
TGTGCCAGCAGCTCCTCAGGGGGCTTCGACAACGAGCAGTACTTC
>TRBJ2-1|TRBV7-9|TRBD2|-
CASSQDSGRGNNEQFF
TGTGCCAGCAGCCAAGATAGCGGGAGGGGCAACAATGAGCAGTTCTTC
>TRBJ2-6|TRBV5-1|TRBD1|-
CASSLGTGGSGANVLTF
TGCGCCAGCAGCCTAGGGACAGGGGGCTCTGGGGCCAACGTCCTGACTTTC
>TRBJ2-7|TRBV18|TRBD1|-
CASSPGQGTYEQYF
TGTGCCAGCTCACCAGGACAGGGAACCTACGAGCAGTACTTC
>TRBJ2-6|TRBV6-4|-|-
CASNARTFSGANVLTF
TGTGCCAGCAACGCCCGGACATTCTCTGGGGCCAACGTCCTGACTTTC
>TRBJ2-7|TRBV7-9|TRBD1|-
CASSSGTGWGIGEYEQYF
TGTGCCAGCAGCTCCGGGACAGGCTGGGGTATAGGCGAGTACGAGCAGTACTTC
>TRBJ1-5|TRBV6-1|-|few
CASSQGWQPQHF
TGTGCCAGCAGCCAGGGTTGGCAGCCCCAGCATTTT
>TRBJ2-7|TRBV5-1|-|few
CASSPTMTGDYEQYF
TGCGCCAGCAGCCCGACTATGACCGGAGACTACGAGCAGTACTTC
>TRBJ2-5|TRBV7-2|-|-
CASATTWAFRETQYF
TGTGCCAGCGCTACAACGTGGGCATTCAGAGAGACCCAGTACTTC
>TRBJ1-1|TRBV7-9|TRBD1|-
CASSLVAGGNTEAFF
TGTGCCAGCAGCTTAGTGGCAGGGGGCAACACTGAAGCTTTCTTT